Shown below are 27 T cell receptor beta chains from a single sample sequenced in a study of cytomegalovirus exposure and HLA in healthy donors. With 60 Vbeta and 13 Jbeta primers, the PCR was carried out. Some clones are missing from TCRdb's copy, which holds only in-frame ones; the method was immunoSEQ multiplex PCR. Among 100,000 to 120,000 clones listed, roughly 15% were seen once. The sequenced sample consisted of PBMCs. All receptors come from a female donor in good health and CMV-seronegative.

V usage is TRBV29-1 and J usage is TRBJ2-3; 13 bases are shared with TRBD2. The CDR3 is 14 amino acids. V trimming: 3 bases; J trimming: 9 bases; junction bases outside the gene matches: 6. Germline V gene lookup returns CDR1 SQVTM and CDR2 ANQGSEA. CDR3 loop: CSVDGLAGAGTQYF. Written as DNA, the CDR3 is TGCAGCGTTGATGGACTAGCGGGAGCGGGCACGCAGTATTTT.

This clone was recorded a few times. The chain is built from TRBV6-5 and TRBJ1-2, with 7 bases that match TRBD1. Germline loops: CDR1 MNHEY, CDR2 SVGAGI. This CDR3 is 16 amino acids long. V lost 4 bases and J lost 4; bases outside the gene matches: 12. CDR3 bases: TGTGCCAGCAGTTCCATAAGACAGGGAGGTCCCTATGGCTACACCTTC. It specifies CASSSIRQGGPYGYTF.

In this sample, this clone turned up a few times. The chain uses TRBV27 and TRBJ2-7, with 7 positions matching TRBD1. With V trimmed by 3 bases and J by 4 bases, 6 bases remained unmatched. The length of the CDR3 is 14 residues. Germline CDR1 reads MNHEY; CDR2 reads SMNVEV (reference sequence). The DNA for the CDR3 is TGTGCCAGCAGTTTGTACAGGGGTTTTTACGAGCAGTACTTC. This encodes CASSLYRGFYEQYF.

This clone was detected a few times. The V call is TRBV27, the J call TRBJ1-2; a weak D match, TRBD1 (5 bases). CDR3 length: 13 amino acids. V lost 10 bases and J 4 bases, leaving 16 bases between the germline ends. Germline V gene lookup returns CDR1 MNHEY and CDR2 SMNVEV (reference sequence). The CDR3 bases are TGTGCCACTGCCTCGACAGATCGCTATGGCTACACCTTC. Amino acids: CATASTDRYGYTF.

This sequence joins TRBV9 and TRBJ1-2; a possible D gene is TRBD1 (6 bases). Germline V lookup: CDR1 SGDLS, CDR2 YYNGEE. The V end lost 4 bases, the J end lost 1 base, and 14 bases lay between the germline ends. CDR3 length: 15 residues. CDR3 amino acids: CASSPKRTVNYGYTF. CDR3 in DNA: TGTGCCAGCAGCCCGAAGCGGACAGTTAACTATGGCTACACCTTC.

This clone has more than one count but fewer than ten. V and J are TRBV11-2 and TRBJ2-7, with D unclear. Trimming took 0 bases from V and 6 from J, leaving 6 bases between them. Per germline, CDR1 SGHAT and CDR2 FQNNGV. The CDR3 spans 12 residues. The CDR3 coding sequence is TGTGCCAGCAGCTTAGATATCCTCGAGCAGTACTTC. Encoded protein: CASSLDILEQYF.

The sample holds a few counts of this clone. One junction end disagrees with the germline gene, perhaps due to a read error. The chain recombines TRBV7-7 with TRBJ2-5; 7 bases line up with TRBD1. The germline gives CDR1 SSHAT, CDR2 FNYEAQ (reference sequence). This CDR3 has 15 amino acids. CDR3 DNA sequence: TGTGCTAGCAGCCAGACAGGGAAGGCTCAAGAGACCCAGTACTTC. It specifies CASSQTGKAQETQYF. The variable domain in full, with the rest retrieved from reference TRBV7-7 and TRBJ2-5, is GAGVSQSPRYKVTKRGQDVTLRCDPISSHATLYWYQQALGQGPEFLTYFNYEAQPDKSGLPSDRFSAERPEGSISTLTIQRTEQRDSAMYRCASSQTGKAQETQYFGPGTRLLVL.

The J gene is TRBJ2-2, the V gene TRBV7-2, with D perhaps TRBD2 (5 bases). Germline-derived CDR1 and CDR2 are SGHTA and FQGNSA. The CDR3 runs 16 residues. V lost 4 bases to trimming and J lost 2 bases, with 14 bases between them. CDR3: CASSSLGRENTGELFF. In nucleotides, the CDR3 is TGTGCCAGCAGCTCCCTGGGTCGGGAAAACACCGGGGAGCTGTTTTTT.

Note on this clone: A read error may account for a junction end that differs from germline. The CDR3 DNA reads TGTGCCAGCAGTTACGGGCTGGATAAGCAGTATTTT. Its translation is CASSYGLDKQYF. The chain links TRBV6-6 to TRBJ2-3, with D uncertain. Germline V CDR1 and CDR2: MNHNY, SVGAGI (reference sequence). This CDR3 has 12 amino acids.

This rearrangement joins TRBV7-2 to TRBJ2-7, with 8 bases aligning to TRBD2. The CDR3 is 15 amino acids. Germline V CDR1 and CDR2: SGHTA, FQGNSA. V lost 8 bases to trimming and J lost 3 bases; unmatched junction nucleotides: 12. CDR3 DNA: TGTGCCAGCGCACCTCGGAGCGGGAGCAACTACGAGCAGTACTTC. It encodes CASAPRSGSNYEQYF. The full variable domain, rest sourced from reference TRBV7-2 and TRBJ2-7, is GAGVSQSPSNKVTEKGKDVELRCDPISGHTALYWYRQSLGQGLEFLIYFQGNSAPDKSGLPSDRFSAERTGGSVSTLTIQRTQQEDSAVYLCASAPRSGSNYEQYFGPGTRLTVT.

The chain recombines TRBV18 with TRBJ2-7; 7 nucleotides line up with TRBD2. The CDR3 covers 14 residues. CDR1 and CDR2 (germline): KGHSH, LQKENI. The ends lost 2 bases at V and 2 bases at J; junction bases unmatched: 3. This chain's CDR3 is CASSPGREPYEQYF. CDR3 nucleotides: TGTGCCAGCTCACCAGGGAGGGAACCCTACGAGCAGTACTTC.

This chain connects TRBV9 to TRBJ2-1, with 10 bases that match TRBD2. This CDR3 is built from 17 residues. J lost 5 bases, V lost 0 bases, and 8 bases had no gene match. Germline CDR1 is SGDLS and CDR2 is YYNGEE. The CDR3 nucleotides are TGTGCCAGCAGCGTAGAGAGCGGGGGGGCCGCGGACAATGAGCAGTTCTTC. It encodes CASSVESGGAADNEQFF.

The chain employs TRBV7-8 and TRBJ1-5; D is undetermined. The V end was cut by 2 bases, the J end by 7 bases, with 6 bases between. CDR1 and CDR2 (germline): SGHVS, FQNEAQ. This CDR3 comprises 12 residues. The CDR3 region is CASSLFRQPQHF. CDR3 DNA: TGTGCCAGCAGCTTATTTCGGCAGCCCCAGCATTTT.

This clone has only a few counts. The J gene is TRBJ1-4, the V gene TRBV7-9; D possibly corresponds to TRBD1 (5 bases). V was cut by 5 bases and J by 7 bases, with 14 bases left in between. This CDR3 is 14 amino acids long. Per the germline V gene, CDR1 is SEHNR and CDR2 is FQNEAQ (reference sequence). The CDR3 DNA reads TGTGCCAGCAGCACCGCCGGGGGTACTGAAAAACTGTTTTTT. Translating it yields CASSTAGGTEKLFF.

This clone was counted between two and nine times. The chain's CDR3 is CASSIGLASGRPGGTQYF. In DNA form, the CDR3 reads TGTGCCAGTAGTATAGGATTGGCTAGCGGGAGGCCCGGAGGGACCCAGTACTTC. V and J are TRBV19 and TRBJ2-5; the match to TRBD2 covers 11 bases. This CDR3 has 18 amino acids. Per the germline V gene, CDR1 is LNHDA and CDR2 is SQIVND (reference sequence). The J segment lost 7 bases and the V segment lost 1 base, leaving 14 bases of the junction unmatched. Filled out from reference TRBV19 and TRBJ2-5, the complete variable domain reads DGGITQSPKYLFRKEGQNVTLSCEQNLNHDAMYWYRQDPGQGLRLIYYSQIVNDFQKGDIAEGYSVSREKKESFPLTVTSAQKNPTAFYLCASSIGLASGRPGGTQYFGPGTRLLVL.

This clone appeared a few times. The genes are TRBV7-9 and TRBJ2-3, with 10 nucleotides matching TRBD1. The CDR3 consists of 14 residues. After removal of 3 bases from V and 5 bases from J, the junction contained 2 bases not matched to a gene. Germline assignment: CDR1 SEHNR and CDR2 FQNEAQ (reference sequence). CDR3 protein: CASSFGQGGDTQYF. In DNA form, the CDR3 reads TGTGCCAGCAGCTTTGGACAGGGGGGAGATACGCAGTATTTT. The full variable domain, its missing parts supplied by reference TRBV7-9 and TRBJ2-3, is DTGVSQNPRHKITKRGQNVTFRCDPISEHNRLYWYRQTLGQGPEFLTYFQNEAQLEKSRLLSDRFSAERPKGSFSTLEIQRTEQGDSAMYLCASSFGQGGDTQYFGPGTRLTVL.

This clone was counted a few times. This sequence joins TRBV5-6 and TRBJ2-1; the match to TRBD1 covers 8 bases. The CDR3 has 13 amino acids. Germline V gene data show CDR1 as SGHDT and CDR2 as YYEEEE. With 4 bases clipped from V and 8 bases from J, the junction kept 5 bases outside the gene matches. CDR3 nucleotides: TGTGCCAGCAGCGACAGGGGCCGCGATGAGCAGTTCTTC. The encoded protein is CASSDRGRDEQFF.

This clone occurred a few times. V and J are TRBV4-3 and TRBJ1-1; 8 bases are shared with TRBD1. The V gene's germline CDR1 is LGHNA and CDR2 YSLEER. The CDR3 extends over 16 amino acids. Germline trimming cut 2 bases from V and 1 base from J; bases unmatched to any gene: 6. CDR3 residues: CASSQLWDRTNTEAFF. The DNA for the CDR3 is TGCGCCAGCAGCCAATTATGGGACAGGACGAACACTGAAGCTTTCTTT.

The genes are TRBV7-8 and TRBJ2-5, with D possibly matching TRBD2 (6 bases). Between the trimmed V and J ends, which lost 4 bases and 7 bases, there was a span of 19 bases. The CDR3 consists of 15 residues. Germline values: CDR1 SGHVS, CDR2 FQNEAQ. The CDR3: CASSSSGAAGGTQYF. In DNA, the CDR3 is TGTGCCAGCAGCTCGTCGGGTGCCGCCGGGGGGACCCAGTACTTC.

A few counts support this clone. J is TRBJ1-2 and V is TRBV6-1, with 9 positions matching TRBD1. With 6 bases clipped from V and 4 bases from J, the junction kept 9 bases outside the gene matches. Germline V gives CDR1 MNHNS, CDR2 SASEGT. This CDR3 comprises 15 residues. The CDR3 nucleotides read TGTGCCAGCAGCCTGGGACAGGGCAGCCCCTATGGCTACACCTTC. Its translation: CASSLGQGSPYGYTF.

This clone was counted a few times. The chain recombines TRBV7-9 with TRBJ2-1; 8 nucleotides line up with TRBD2. This CDR3 has 17 residues. The trim removed 4 bases at V and 0 bases at J, leaving 8 bases unmatched. Germline CDR1 and CDR2: SEHNR and FQNEAQ (reference sequence). DNA for the CDR3: TGTGCCAGCAGCTCCAAAGGCGGGACTAGCTCCTACAATGAGCAGTTCTTC. Residues: CASSSKGGTSSYNEQFF.

V is TRBV27 and J is TRBJ1-2; 9 bases agree with TRBD1. There are 14 residues in the CDR3. Per germline, CDR1 MNHEY and CDR2 SMNVEV (reference sequence). With 6 bases clipped from V and 3 bases from J, the junction kept 5 bases outside the gene matches. DNA for the CDR3: TGTGCCAGCAGCATTAGGACAGGGGACTATGGCTACACCTTC. Translating it yields CASSIRTGDYGYTF.

The chain uses TRBV7-2 and TRBJ1-2; 9 bases are shared with TRBD1. The CDR3 is made up of 14 amino acids. Germline lookup yields CDR1 SGHTA and CDR2 FQGNSA. V was clipped by 6 bases and J by 6 bases; unmatched bases: 8. The CDR3 sequence is CASRLQGAAHGYTF. The DNA for the CDR3 is TGTGCCAGCAGGCTACAGGGGGCAGCGCATGGCTACACCTTC.

This clone has more than one count but fewer than ten. The rearrangement uses TRBV4-2 and TRBJ2-7, with TRBD2 matching 12 bases. The V and J ends lost 0 bases and 6 bases, in that order; junction bases with no gene match: 9. CDR3 length: 17 amino acids. Germline V lookup: CDR1 LGHNA, CDR2 YNFKEQ. The CDR3 protein is CASSQDGLAGLGAEQYF. For the CDR3, the DNA is TGTGCCAGCAGCCAAGATGGACTAGCGGGATTGGGTGCCGAGCAGTACTTC.

This clone came up a few times. The chain combines TRBV5-1 with TRBJ2-5; D may be TRBD1 (6 bases). V lost 2 bases and J lost 1, with 12 bases in between. Per the germline V gene, CDR1 is SGHRS and CDR2 is YFSETQ. The CDR3 has 15 amino acids. CDR3 loop: CASSFLGGSQETQYF. CDR3 bases: TGCGCCAGCAGCTTCTTAGGGGGAAGCCAAGAGACCCAGTACTTC.

This clone came up a few times. The chain couples TRBV2 to TRBJ2-5; D is unclear. V was cut by 2 bases and J by 5 bases, with 9 bases left in between. The CDR3 totals 13 residues. Germline assignment: CDR1 SNHLY and CDR2 FYNNEI. The CDR3 spells CASSEQARETQYF. The CDR3 DNA follows: TGTGCCAGCAGTGAACAGGCGCGCGAGACCCAGTACTTC.

As for this clone: At one of its ends the junction is not consistent with the germline gene, which may arise from a read error. The chain combines TRBV5-6 with TRBJ2-3; 12 bases are shared with TRBD1. Germline V gene data show CDR1 as SGHDT and CDR2 as YYEEEE. The CDR3 is 17 residues long. The CDR3 loop is CAGSSSPGQGATDTQYF. CDR3 nucleotides: TGTGCCGGCAGCTCCTCTCCGGGACAGGGGGCAACAGATACGCAGTATTTT.